This T cell receptor beta chain was captured by sequencing in a study of shared clonotypes between healthy human individuals. As handled by the study authors: Quality scores were absent from the junction-only immunoSEQ sequences, so filtering differed. The protocol was immunoSEQ multiplex PCR, while the TCRdb copy is restricted to in-frame clones and leaves out a portion. From that table come the V and J calls and clone size; the DNA was used to work out D and trimming. This table holds more than 1 million clones, approximately 80% found once. Nashville, Tennessee was home to all donors, who were Caucasian adults. From CD4+ cells came CD45RA+ naive and CD45RA-negative memory subsets. Regarding the study as a whole: Some naive CD4 clonotypes, roughly 4.8%, turned up in common across a few donors.

The V and J ends lost 3 bases and 0 bases respectively, with 12 bases between them. The CDR3 covers 16 residues. Germline values: CDR1 MGHRA, CDR2 YSYEKL. Remarks on this clone: The antigen remains undetermined.

Sample: memory CD4+ T cells from PBMCs. Stated subset: CD45RA-negative fraction. The chain carries TRBV4-1 and TRBJ1-3; D is unresolved. The sequence was obtained from a man between 18 and 35 years old in good health. Some clones in this sample may be carry-over from other donors' samples. CDR3: CASSQRRTDSGNTIYF. CDR3 nucleotide sequence: TGCGCCAGCAGCCAGAGGAGGACTGACTCTGGAAACACCATATATTTT.